This T cell receptor beta chain was sequenced during a study of T cells in Graves' hyperthyroidism and ophthalmopathy. On the study more broadly: Peripheral blood was secured at the point of initial diagnosis, before any treatment.

What was amplified from RNA transcripts were TCR beta CDR3 regions. An initial round of RT-PCR targeting the TCR CDR3 relied on the HTBI primer set. A single record per CDR3 protein comes from TCRdb applying MiXCR to the multiplex PCR reads. The sample has 400,000 to 500,000 distinct CDR3 sequences, approximately 14% seen once. Patients having uncontrolled infection, another autoimmune disease, pregnancy or lactation were not included. V shed 3 bases and J shed 11 bases, with 23 bases lying between them. The CDR3 sequence is 16 residues long. Per the germline V gene, CDR1 is LNHDA and CDR2 is SQIVND (reference sequence). This clonotype occurred a few times.

This sequence was found in a woman younger than 30 with Graves' hyperthyroidism. Sequenced: blood. V gene TRBV19 combines with J gene TRBJ1-5; a weak D match, TRBD1 (5 bases). The CDR3 bases are TGTGCCAGTAGTATTTCTCATGGACATGCCCGGTCGGCCCAGCATTTT. It encodes CASSISHGHARSAQHF.